The source of this T cell receptor beta chain is a study of shared T cell receptors in the human thymus. The length of the CDR3 is 13 residues. V was shortened by 2 bases and J by 2 bases, with 6 bases between the two germline ends. CDR1 is MDHEN, CDR2 SYDVKM, per germline. Here immunoSEQ multiplex PCR was the method, and the copy in TCRdb shows in-frame clones only, minus some. The sample lists under 450,000 clones; approximately 95% were seen once. This receptor was identified in a human donor. The sequenced material came from thymocytes. The chain combines TRBV28 with TRBJ1-2; D is ambiguous. This CDR3 reads CASSLGRNYGYTF. DNA of the CDR3: TGTGCCAGCAGTTTAGGACGCAACTATGGCTACACCTTC.